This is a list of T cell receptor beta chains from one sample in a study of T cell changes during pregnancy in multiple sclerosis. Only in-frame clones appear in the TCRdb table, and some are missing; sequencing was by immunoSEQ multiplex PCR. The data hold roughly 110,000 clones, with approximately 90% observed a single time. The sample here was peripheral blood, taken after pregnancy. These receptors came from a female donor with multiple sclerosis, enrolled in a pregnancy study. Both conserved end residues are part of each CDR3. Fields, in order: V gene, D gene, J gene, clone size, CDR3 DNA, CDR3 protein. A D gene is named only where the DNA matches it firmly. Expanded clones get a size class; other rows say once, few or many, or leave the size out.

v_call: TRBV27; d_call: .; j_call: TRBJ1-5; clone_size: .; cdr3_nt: TGTGCCAGCAGTTTAGGGGCCGATCAGCCCCAGCATTTT; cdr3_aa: CASSLGADQPQHF
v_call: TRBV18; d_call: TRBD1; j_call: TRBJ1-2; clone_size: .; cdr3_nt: TGTGCCAGCTCACCGCTTGGGACAGGGTGGTCCTATGGCTACACCTTC; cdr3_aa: CASSPLGTGWSYGYTF
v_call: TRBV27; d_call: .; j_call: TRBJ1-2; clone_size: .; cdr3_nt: TGTGCCAGCAGTTTTGCCAGTAACTATGGCTACACCTTC; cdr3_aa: CASSFASNYGYTF
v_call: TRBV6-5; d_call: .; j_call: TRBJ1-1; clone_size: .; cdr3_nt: TGTGCCAGCAGAATGAAGGGGTGGGGAAACACTGAAGCTTTCTTT; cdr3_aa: CASRMKGWGNTEAFF
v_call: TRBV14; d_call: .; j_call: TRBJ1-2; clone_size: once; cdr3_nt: TGTGCCAGCAGCCAAGGACCGGGACAACTCTATGGCTACACCTTC; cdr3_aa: CASSQGPGQLYGYTF
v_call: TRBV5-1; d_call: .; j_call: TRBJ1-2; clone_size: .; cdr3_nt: TGCGCCAGCAGCTTGGGACAGATTAACTATGGCTACACCTTC; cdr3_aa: CASSLGQINYGYTF
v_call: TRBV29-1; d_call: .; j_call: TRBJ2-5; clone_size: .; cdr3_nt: TGCAGCGTTGGCCAGGGGTGGGGAGAGACCCAGTACTTC; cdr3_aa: CSVGQGWGETQYF
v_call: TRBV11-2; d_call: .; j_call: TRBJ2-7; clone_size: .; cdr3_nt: TGTGCCAGCAGCTTCCTCGCGACTAGTATAAGAGAGCAGTACTTC; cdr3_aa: CASSFLATSIREQYF
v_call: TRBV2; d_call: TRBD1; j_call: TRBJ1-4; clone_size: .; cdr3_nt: TGTGCCAGCAGGTTGACAGGGGGTCACGAAAAACTGTTTTTT; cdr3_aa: CASRLTGGHEKLFF
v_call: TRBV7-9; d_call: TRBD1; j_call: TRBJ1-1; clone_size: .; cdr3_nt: TGTGCCAGCAGCCCTGGACAGGCCGAAGCTTTCTTT; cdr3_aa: CASSPGQAEAFF
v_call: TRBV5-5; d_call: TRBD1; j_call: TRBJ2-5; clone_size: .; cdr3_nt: TGTGCCAGCAGCTTGACAGGGGGCAGGGAGACCCAGTACTTC; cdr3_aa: CASSLTGGRETQYF
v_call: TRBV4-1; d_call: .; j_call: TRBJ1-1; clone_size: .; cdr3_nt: TGCGCCAGCAGCCAAGAGAGGGTAATCGACACTGAAGCTTTCTTT; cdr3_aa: CASSQERVIDTEAFF
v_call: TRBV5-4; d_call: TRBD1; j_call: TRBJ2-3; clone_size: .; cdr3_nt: TGTGCCAGCAGCGCCGACAGGGTCTTAAGGGATACGCAGTATTTT; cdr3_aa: CASSADRVLRDTQYF
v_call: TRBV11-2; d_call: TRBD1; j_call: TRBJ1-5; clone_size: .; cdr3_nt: TGTGCCAGCAGCTTAGGACAGGGAGGCAATCAGCCCCAGCATTTT; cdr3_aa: CASSLGQGGNQPQHF
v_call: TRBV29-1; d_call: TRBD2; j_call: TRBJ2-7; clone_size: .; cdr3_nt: TGCAGCGCTGGAGCTGCAAGCGGGAGCGGCGAGCAGTACTTC; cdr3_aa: CSAGAASGSGEQYF
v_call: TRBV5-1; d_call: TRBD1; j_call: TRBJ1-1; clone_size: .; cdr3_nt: TGCGCCAGCAGCCCGGGACAGGGATTCGTGAACACTGAAGCTTTCTTT; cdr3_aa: CASSPGQGFVNTEAFF